Following are 12 T cell receptor beta chains from one sample sequenced in a study of brain T cells in children with intractable seizures. Repertoires were generated with immunoSEQ multiplex PCR, while TCRdb's copy carries only in-frame clones and drops some. In the table there are hundreds of thousands of clones, about 93% of which are singletons. The time point is: blood from clinic visit 5 months post-surgery; TSC patient then seizure free. The starting material was peripheral blood, obtained roughly 5 months after surgery. The origin of the receptors is a boy under three years old with tuberous sclerosis and intractable seizures.

The chain combines TRBV15 with TRBJ2-7; tentative D call: TRBD2 (5 bases). Germline assignment: CDR1 LNHNV and CDR2 YYDKDF (reference sequence). Trimming left V 5 bases short and J 0 bases short, with 17 bases between. CDR3 length: 16 amino acids. CDR3 DNA sequence: TGTGCCACCAGCCCCACCTTAGCGTCTTACTCCTACGAGCAGTACTTC. As protein: CATSPTLASYSYEQYF.

The chain links TRBV19 to TRBJ1-1; TRBD1 matches 10 bases. CDR3 length equals 15 residues. Germline V gene lookup returns CDR1 LNHDA and CDR2 SQIVND (reference sequence). Trimming removed 5 bases from V and 6 bases from J; junction bases left unmatched: 9. CDR3 amino acids: CASSPRQGAIAEAFF. The CDR3 DNA is TGTGCCAGTAGTCCACGACAGGGGGCGATCGCTGAAGCTTTCTTT.

The V and J genes are TRBV6-5 and TRBJ2-7; 9 nucleotides align to TRBD1. CDR1 and CDR2 (germline): MNHEY, SVGAGI. CDR3 size: 13 residues. V lost 0 bases and J lost 6; bases outside the gene matches: 0. The CDR3 loop reads CASSYSTGGEQYF. The CDR3 nucleotides are TGTGCCAGCAGTTACTCGACAGGGGGCGAGCAGTACTTC.

The chain couples TRBV2 to TRBJ2-7; a weak D match, TRBD2 (5 bases). The CDR3 contains 16 residues. Per the germline V gene, CDR1 is SNHLY and CDR2 is FYNNEI. CDR3 DNA: TGTGCTACTCAACCCGGCTTATCCCGGGGCTCCTACGAGCAGTACTTC. This sequence encodes CATQPGLSRGSYEQYF.

This sequence joins TRBV9 and TRBJ2-1; 8 bases fit TRBD2. The germline gives CDR1 SGDLS, CDR2 YYNGEE. This CDR3 comprises 14 residues. V was clipped by 4 bases and J by 4 bases; unmatched bases: 4. The CDR3 reads CASSPSSGYNEQFF. The CDR3 DNA reads TGTGCCAGCAGCCCCTCTAGCGGGTACAATGAGCAGTTCTTC.

The genes are TRBV15 and TRBJ1-5; 9 bases align to TRBD1. This CDR3 comprises 15 residues. The V gene end was trimmed by 5 bases and the J gene end by 2 bases; junction bases not matched to a gene: 4. Germline CDR1 LNHNV, CDR2 YYDKDF (reference sequence). For the CDR3, the DNA is TGTGCCACCAGCTTGGGACAGGGAGGCAATCAGCCCCAGCATTTT. Its translation: CATSLGQGGNQPQHF.

The V and J genes are TRBV6-5 and TRBJ1-1, with D maybe TRBD1 (6 bases). Germline V gives CDR1 MNHEY, CDR2 SVGAGI. CDR3 size: 16 residues. Trimming shortened V by 4 bases and J by 3 bases, and 18 bases separated the two germline ends. The CDR3 DNA follows: TGTGCCAGCAGTTCCGCTACAGGGTCGTTGTACACTGAAGCTTTCTTT. This gives the protein CASSSATGSLYTEAFF.

V and J are TRBV2 and TRBJ1-2, with TRBD1 as a possible D gene (5 bases). The CDR3 length is 16 residues. Trimming removed 4 bases from V and 1 base from J, with 16 bases in between. Germline-derived CDR1 and CDR2 are SNHLY and FYNNEI. CDR3 amino acids: CASSGRGEVLNYGYTF. The CDR3 nucleotides read TGTGCCAGCAGTGGACGGGGGGAGGTTCTTAACTATGGCTACACCTTC.

This chain joins TRBV19 and TRBJ1-5, with D possibly matching TRBD1 (6 bases). From germline, CDR1 is LNHDA and CDR2 SQIVND (reference sequence). CDR3 length: 15 residues. V was clipped by 8 bases and J by 3 bases, with 17 bases between them. The CDR3 is CASSGVGQINQPQHF. The CDR3 DNA reads TGTGCCAGTTCAGGCGTCGGACAGATCAATCAGCCCCAGCATTTT.

This clone was counted once. The V gene is TRBV5-6, the J gene TRBJ2-1, with D possibly matching TRBD2 (6 bases). This CDR3 comprises 15 residues. Germline-derived CDR1 and CDR2 are SGHDT and YYEEEE. V gave up 3 bases and J gave up 2 bases, with 12 bases separating them. In DNA, the CDR3 is TGTGCCAGCAGCTGGCGGGGCGGTACCTACAATGAGCAGTTCTTC. Translation: CASSWRGGTYNEQFF.

The rearrangement links TRBV6-6 to TRBJ2-1; 11 positions match TRBD2. CDR3 size: 16 residues. J lost 7 bases, V lost 4 bases, and 9 bases had no gene match. Germline V gene lookup returns CDR1 MNHNY and CDR2 SVGAGI (reference sequence). This chain's CDR3 is CASSSKTSGAGNEQFF. The CDR3 nucleotides read TGTGCCAGCAGTTCCAAGACTAGCGGGGCGGGTAATGAGCAGTTCTTC.

CDR3 region: CASSLYVAGETQYF. CDR3 DNA sequence: TGCGCCAGCAGCTTGTATGTAGCGGGAGAGACCCAGTACTTC. V is TRBV5-1 and J is TRBJ2-5, with 7 nucleotides matching TRBD2. Germline V gene lookup returns CDR1 SGHRS and CDR2 YFSETQ. V shed 1 base and J 4 bases; nucleotides not matched to a gene: 4. The CDR3 length is 14 residues. The complete variable domain, with remaining parts taken from reference TRBV5-1 and TRBJ2-5, reads KAGVTQTPRYLIKTRGQQVTLSCSPISGHRSVSWYQQTPGQGLQFLFEYFSETQRNKGNFPGRFSGRQFSNSRSEMNVSTLELGDSALYLCASSLYVAGETQYFGPGTRLLVL.